This T cell receptor beta chain was documented in a study of shared clonotypes between healthy human individuals. Overall study context: A donor's plate count was three for CD4 naive and three for CD4 memory; CD8 naive had two and CD8 memory one. Study-wide findings and caveats: Although depth was large, rarefaction showed that sequencing of the sorted subsets was incomplete.

In its sample, this clone was seen once. What it recognizes is unknown. Genomic DNA from each subset was divided evenly over several immunoSEQ plates. In the sorted-subset replicate PCRs, approximately 200 ng DNA, some 30,000 T cell genomes, was used. Method: immunoSEQ multiplex PCR; TCRdb's copy keeps in-frame clones and lacks some. The sample holds some 740,000 clones, roughly 92% seen once. CDR3 length equals 16 residues. From germline, CDR1 is MDHEN and CDR2 SYDVKM. The V segment lost 7 bases and the J segment 9 bases; nucleotides outside the gene matches: 13. Positive CCR7 selection of CD45RO-negative cells yielded the naive CD8 cells, and terminally differentiated effector memory CD45RA+ cells were excluded.

The receptor was derived from a man aged 25-45 years in good health. The chain uses TRBV28 and TRBJ2-1; 12 nucleotides match TRBD2. Sequenced material: naive CD8+ T cells sorted from blood. CDR3 protein: CASTKIRTSGKPEQFF. CDR3 DNA sequence: TGTGCCAGCACCAAAATCCGGACTAGCGGGAAACCTGAGCAGTTCTTC.